The entry below describes one T cell receptor (beta chain). Its antigen is not identified. This sample was taken from a study of cytomegalovirus exposure and HLA in healthy donors. Primers included in the PCR were 60 Vbeta and 13 Jbeta primers. Generated by immunoSEQ multiplex PCR, the TCRdb table keeps only in-frame clones and is missing some. The sample holds 150,000 to 200,000 clones, around 80% seen once. Study-wide points: Analyses of presence and absence presupposed an approximately uniform sequencing depth across donors. No immune exposure information besides CMV serostatus was available.

Trimming shortened V by 4 bases and J by 5 bases, and 8 bases separated the two germline ends. The CDR3 has 12 residues. Germline CDR1 is SGHRS and CDR2 is YFSETQ. Nominally healthy donors provided the samples, though records likely missed some immune exposures. The V call is TRBV5-1, the J call TRBJ2-3; D uncertain. The sample comprised PBMCs. The source is a man aged 25-40 years in good health and CMV-seropositive. CDR3 DNA sequence: TGCGCCAGCAGCCTAGACCTAGATACGCAGTATTTT. Its protein product is CASSLDLDTQYF.